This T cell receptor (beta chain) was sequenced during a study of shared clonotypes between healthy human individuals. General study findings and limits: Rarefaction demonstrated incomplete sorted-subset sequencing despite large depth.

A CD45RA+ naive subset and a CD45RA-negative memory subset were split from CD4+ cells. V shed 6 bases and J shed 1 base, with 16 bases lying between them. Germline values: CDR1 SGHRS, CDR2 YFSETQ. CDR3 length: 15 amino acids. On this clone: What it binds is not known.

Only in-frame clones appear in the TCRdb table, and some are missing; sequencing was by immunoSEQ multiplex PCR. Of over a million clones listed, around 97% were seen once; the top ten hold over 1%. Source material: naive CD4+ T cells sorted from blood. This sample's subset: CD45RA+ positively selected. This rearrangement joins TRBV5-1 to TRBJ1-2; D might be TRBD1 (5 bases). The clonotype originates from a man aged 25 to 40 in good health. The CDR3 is CASKRVPGDNYGYTF. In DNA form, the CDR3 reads TGCGCCAGCAAAAGGGTCCCGGGGGATAACTATGGCTACACCTTC.